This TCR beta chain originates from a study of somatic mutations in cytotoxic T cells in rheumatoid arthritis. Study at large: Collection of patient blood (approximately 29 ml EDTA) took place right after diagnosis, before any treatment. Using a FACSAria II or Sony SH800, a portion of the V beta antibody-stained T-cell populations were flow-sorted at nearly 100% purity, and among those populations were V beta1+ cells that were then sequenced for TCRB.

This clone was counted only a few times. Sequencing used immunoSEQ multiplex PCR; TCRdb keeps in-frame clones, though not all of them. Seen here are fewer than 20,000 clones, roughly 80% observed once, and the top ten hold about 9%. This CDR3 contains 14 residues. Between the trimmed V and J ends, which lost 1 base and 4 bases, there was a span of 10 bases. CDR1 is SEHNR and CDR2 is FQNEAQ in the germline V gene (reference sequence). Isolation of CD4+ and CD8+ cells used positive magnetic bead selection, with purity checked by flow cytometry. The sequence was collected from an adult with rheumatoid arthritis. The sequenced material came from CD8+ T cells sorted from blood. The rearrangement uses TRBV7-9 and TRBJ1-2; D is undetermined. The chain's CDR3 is CASSLDWEGYGYTF. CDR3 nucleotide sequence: TGTGCCAGCAGCTTAGACTGGGAGGGCTATGGCTACACCTTC.